Below are 30 T cell receptor beta chains sequenced from a single sample in a study of CD8 T cells in ankylosing spondylitis. Findings and limits, study-wide: Ankylosing spondylitis blood appeared to carry a characteristic TCR beta motif of several highly homologous variants.

No antigen has been identified for these receptors. TCRdb reprocessed the 5' RACE reads with MiXCR, giving one entry per CDR3 protein. The profile shows approximately 540,000 distinct CDR3 sequences, roughly 13% of them singletons. The sample taken for sequencing was blood, either unsorted or a sorted T cell fraction (not recorded which). All receptors derive from a male donor with ankylosing spondylitis.

The sample holds a few counts of this clonotype. This chain joins TRBV19 and TRBJ2-2; possible D gene TRBD1, 5 bases. From germline, CDR1 is LNHDA and CDR2 SQIVND (reference sequence). The CDR3 length is 15 residues. Trimming removed 4 bases at V and 2 bases at J, with 11 bases between. The CDR3 reads CASSTRQKNTGELFF. The CDR3 DNA is TGTGCCAGTAGTACCCGACAGAAAAACACCGGGGAGCTGTTTTTT.

This clonotype was seen more than once but under ten times. The chain links TRBV6-5 to TRBJ2-5; possibly TRBD2 for D (7 bases). V was clipped by 4 bases and J by 5 bases, with 17 bases between them. In germline, CDR1 is MNHEY, CDR2 SVGAGI. The CDR3 is made up of 15 amino acids. The CDR3 sequence: CASSFLTGGSETQYF. The CDR3 bases are TGTGCCAGCAGTTTCCTCACGGGGGGCAGCGAGACCCAGTACTTC.

The CDR3 nucleotides are TGCGCCAGCAGCTTACAAGCGGGGGTTAATGAAAAACTGTTTTTT. Translation: CASSLQAGVNEKLFF. This sequence joins TRBV5-1 and TRBJ1-4; D is possibly TRBD1 (5 bases). In germline, CDR1 is SGHRS, CDR2 YFSETQ. Trimming shortened V by 2 bases and J by 4 bases, and 12 bases separated the two germline ends. The CDR3 is 15 amino acids.

This clonotype was seen a few times. The rearrangement uses TRBV29-1 and TRBJ2-3; TRBD2 matches 8 bases. Germline V CDR1 and CDR2: SQVTM, ANQGSEA. The CDR3 has 15 residues. The trim removed 6 bases at V and 2 bases at J, leaving 10 bases unmatched. CDR3 DNA sequence: TGCAGCGTCAAGGGAGCGGGAGTGCCCACAGATACGCAGTATTTT. Its translation is CSVKGAGVPTDTQYF.

The chain employs TRBV29-1 and TRBJ2-1; D is possibly TRBD2 (6 bases). Germline V gives CDR1 SQVTM, CDR2 ANQGSEA. There are 13 residues in the CDR3. Trimming stripped 4 bases from V and 5 bases from J, with 12 bases between. The CDR3 spells CSVAPGLNNEQFF. CDR3 coding DNA: TGCAGCGTTGCTCCGGGACTCAACAATGAGCAGTTCTTC.

This chain uses TRBV7-9 with TRBJ1-1; the D gene is possibly TRBD1 (5 bases). This CDR3 region has 10 residues. Trimming cost V 4 bases and J 14 bases, with 11 bases left between them. Germline V gene lookup returns CDR1 SEHNR and CDR2 FQNEAQ (reference sequence). Here the CDR3 reads CASSSEGRFF. Here the CDR3 DNA reads TGTGCCAGCAGCTCAGAGGGACGGTTCTTT.

This clonotype was detected only a few times. The chain carries TRBV5-1 and TRBJ2-1, with TRBD2 matching over 10 bases. The germline V gene has CDR1 SGHRS and CDR2 YFSETQ. The CDR3 is 18 residues long. Trimming cost V 0 bases and J 3 bases; bases outside gene matches: 9. CDR3 DNA sequence: TGCGCCAGCAGCTTGGTTTTCGGACTAGCGGATCACTACAATGAGCAGTTCTTC. As protein: CASSLVFGLADHYNEQFF.

This clonotype has only a few counts. This chain connects TRBV20-1 to TRBJ2-4; D remains unclear. The CDR3 totals 16 residues. V was cut by 6 bases and J by 0 bases, with 18 bases left in between. Germline values: CDR1 DFQATT, CDR2 SNEGSKA (reference sequence). CDR3 loop: CSASRGSKAAKNIQYF. In nucleotides, the CDR3 is TGCAGTGCATCAAGAGGCAGCAAAGCAGCCAAAAACATTCAGTACTTC.

This clonotype showed up many times. The rearrangement uses TRBV5-1 and TRBJ1-2; D call uncertain. CDR3 size: 13 residues. CDR1 SGHRS and CDR2 YFSETQ come from the germline V gene. Trimming stripped 5 bases from V and 8 bases from J, with 16 bases between. The CDR3 DNA is TGCGCCAGCAGTAGGGAGATCTCGGGAGGCTACACCTTC. This sequence encodes CASSREISGGYTF.

There are many counts of this clonotype. CDR3 sequence (DNA): TGCAGTGCTAGATCTACAGGGGATTTAGCCAAAAACATTCAGTACTTC. Amino acid sequence: CSARSTGDLAKNIQYF. The chain joins TRBV20-1 to TRBJ2-4; 7 bases agree with TRBD1. Losses at the gene ends were 2 bases for V and 0 bases for J; bases not matched to a gene: 7. Germline V gives CDR1 DFQATT, CDR2 SNEGSKA (reference sequence). The CDR3 is 16 residues long.

This clonotype occurred many times. The V and J genes are TRBV5-1 and TRBJ2-3, with 9 bases that match TRBD1. CDR1 is SGHRS and CDR2 is YFSETQ in the germline V gene. This CDR3 contains 15 residues. Unmatched junction bases numbered 5, after V lost 4 bases and J lost 2 bases. CDR3 DNA: TGCGCCAGCAGCGTACGGACAGGGGCCACAGATACGCAGTATTTT. Residues: CASSVRTGATDTQYF. Together with reference TRBV5-1 and TRBJ2-3, the CDR3 gives the full variable domain: KAGVTQTPRYLIKTRGQQVTLSCSPISGHRSVSWYQQTPGQGLQFLFEYFSETQRNKGNFPGRFSGRQFSNSRSEMNVSTLELGDSALYLCASSVRTGATDTQYFGPGTRLTVL.

This clonotype was seen ten or more times. The rearrangement links TRBV20-1 to TRBJ2-7; D not resolved. Per germline, CDR1 DFQATT and CDR2 SNEGSKA (reference sequence). V was clipped by 3 bases and J by 2 bases, with 11 bases between them. The CDR3 contains 13 residues. In DNA form, the CDR3 reads TGCAGTGCTAGTTCCGGGTTCCCCTACGAGCAGTACTTC. Translating gives CSASSGFPYEQYF.

This clonotype has a handful of counts. The chain employs TRBV18 and TRBJ2-7; 8 bases line up with TRBD2. J gave up 4 bases and V 2 bases, and 4 bases lay outside the gene matches. Germline CDR1 KGHSH, CDR2 LQKENI. CDR3 length equals 14 residues. As DNA, the CDR3 is TGTGCCAGCTCACCAACTAGCGGAGAGTACGAGCAGTACTTC. Residues: CASSPTSGEYEQYF.

This clonotype came up a few times. The rearrangement joins TRBV3-1 to TRBJ2-7; the match to TRBD2 covers 7 bases. Germline CDR1 and CDR2: LGHDT and YNNKEL (reference sequence). Losses at the gene ends were 11 bases for V and 6 bases for J; bases not matched to a gene: 7. The length of the CDR3 is 11 residues. The CDR3 spells CASGRDLEQYF. The CDR3 nucleotides read TGTGCCTCGGGGAGGGACCTCGAGCAGTACTTC.

This chain joins TRBV27 and TRBJ2-5; tentatively, D is TRBD1 (5 bases). The CDR3 length is 13 residues. V was clipped by 6 bases and J by 1 base, with 9 bases between them. CDR1 and CDR2 (germline): MNHEY, SMNVEV (reference sequence). CDR3 in amino acids: CASSQGSQETQYF. The DNA for the CDR3 is TGTGCCAGCAGCCAGGGAAGCCAAGAGACCCAGTACTTC.

This clonotype was seen a few times. The chain uses TRBV20-1 and TRBJ2-1; a weak D match, TRBD2 (5 bases). The CDR3 loop spans 16 amino acids. Germline loops: CDR1 DFQATT, CDR2 SNEGSKA (reference sequence). Trimming left V 2 bases short and J 0 bases short, with 14 bases between. The CDR3 DNA reads as TGCAGTGCTAGATTAAGCGGCCTCAGCTCCTACAATGAGCAGTTCTTC. Protein product: CSARLSGLSSYNEQFF.

This clonotype was seen only a few times. The chain joins TRBV7-2 to TRBJ2-1, with a weak D call TRBD2 (6 bases). CDR1 and CDR2 from the germline V gene are SGHTA and FQGNSA. Trimming took 2 bases from V and 15 from J, leaving 17 bases between them. CDR3 length: 13 residues. CDR3 DNA sequence: TGTGCCAGCAGCTTAATCCTACGGGAGCAACGGTTCTTC. Its translation is CASSLILREQRFF.

This clonotype was found a few times. CDR3 DNA: TGTGCCAGCAGTTTCAGAGGCTACACCTTC. Encoded protein: CASSFRGYTF. The chain carries TRBV12-3 or TRBV12-4 and TRBJ1-2; no definite D call. The ends were cut back, 3 bases at V and 8 bases at J, with 4 bases in the middle. The CDR3 spans 10 residues.

The chain has TRBV5-1 and TRBJ2-1; TRBD1 matches 8 bases. The length of the CDR3 is 14 residues. The germline V gene encodes CDR1 SGHRS and CDR2 YFSETQ. V gave up 0 bases and J gave up 8 bases; unmatched junction bases: 4. The CDR3 protein is CASSLDRGSDEQFF. CDR3 nucleotides: TGCGCCAGCAGCTTGGACAGGGGGAGTGATGAGCAGTTCTTC.

This clonotype has a handful of counts. The chain joins TRBV5-1 to TRBJ1-5; TRBD1 might be the D (5 bases). This CDR3 has 15 residues. In germline, CDR1 is SGHRS, CDR2 YFSETQ. The CDR3 region is CGRTSGSSSNQPQHF. The CDR3 DNA sequence: TGCGGACGTACCTCAGGGTCCTCTAGCAATCAGCCCCAGCATTTT.

The chain links TRBV20-1 to TRBJ1-4, with D unclear. The CDR3 length is 10 residues. Germline V gives CDR1 DFQATT, CDR2 SNEGSKA (reference sequence). Trimming left V 3 bases short and J 7 bases short, with 3 bases between. The DNA of the CDR3 is TGCAGTGCTAGTGTTGAAAAACTGTTTTTT. It specifies CSASVEKLFF.

The chain links TRBV19 to TRBJ1-5, with D uncertain. Trimming removed 3 bases at V and 7 bases at J, with 10 bases between. Germline V gives CDR1 LNHDA, CDR2 SQIVND (reference sequence). CDR3 size: 13 residues. CDR3 amino acids: CASSITRGQPQHF. CDR3 bases: TGTGCCAGTAGTATTACTCGAGGGCAGCCCCAGCATTTT.

This rearrangement joins TRBV10-3 to TRBJ2-3; 8 nucleotides match TRBD1. The CDR3 is 19 residues long. The V and J ends lost 4 bases and 0 bases, in that order; junction bases with no gene match: 15. Germline CDR1 and CDR2: ENHRY and SYGVKD. The CDR3 region is CAISGRYRDRLGSTDTQYF. The CDR3 coding sequence is TGTGCCATCAGTGGAAGGTACCGGGACAGGCTTGGTAGCACAGATACGCAGTATTTT.

The chain couples TRBV19 to TRBJ1-4; TRBD1 matches at 7 bases. The trim removed 7 bases at V and 0 bases at J, leaving 2 bases unmatched. The germline V gene encodes CDR1 LNHDA and CDR2 SQIVND (reference sequence). The CDR3 sequence is 14 residues long. The CDR3 region has the DNA TGTGCCAGTACGGGGACAGCAACTAATGAAAAACTGTTTTTT. This encodes CASTGTATNEKLFF.

The V call is TRBV5-1, the J call TRBJ2-2; no clear D gene. This CDR3 comprises 14 residues. V lost 2 bases to trimming and J lost 1 base, with 6 bases between them. CDR1 is SGHRS, CDR2 YFSETQ, per germline. CDR3 nucleotides: TGCGCCAGCAGCTTAAGGGTGAACACCGGGGAGCTGTTTTTT. It specifies CASSLRVNTGELFF.

This clonotype was detected a few times. The CDR3 DNA sequence: TGCGCCAGCAGCCAAGAAATCCAAACAGATACGCAGTATTTT. Its translation: CASSQEIQTDTQYF. The rearrangement links TRBV4-1 to TRBJ2-3; D call uncertain. This CDR3 contains 14 residues. Trimming left V 0 bases short and J 3 bases short, with 7 bases between. Germline V gives CDR1 MGHRA, CDR2 YSYEKL.

This clonotype was counted between two and nine times. The chain couples TRBV7-2 to TRBJ1-1; D is undetermined. From germline, CDR1 is SGHTA and CDR2 FQGNSA. V lost 2 bases and J lost 0, with 4 bases in between. The CDR3 sequence is 13 residues long. For the CDR3, the DNA is TGTGCCAGCAGCTTAATGGTGAACACTGAAGCTTTCTTT. Translating gives CASSLMVNTEAFF.

This rearrangement joins TRBV20-1 to TRBJ2-5; D is tentatively TRBD1 or TRBD2 (7 bases each). V was trimmed by 7 bases and J by 5 bases, leaving 14 bases between them. This CDR3 is built from 12 residues. CDR1 is DFQATT and CDR2 is SNEGSKA in the germline V gene (reference sequence). The DNA for the CDR3 is TGCAGTGTCTACAGGGGAGGGGAGACCCAGTACTTC. Its protein product is CSVYRGGETQYF.

This chain joins TRBV9 and TRBJ2-7; tentative D call: TRBD1 (6 bases). Germline CDR1 reads SGDLS; CDR2 reads YYNGEE. V lost 3 bases and J 1 base, leaving 14 bases between the germline ends. CDR3 length: 15 amino acids. The CDR3: CASSAYSDSSYEQYF. The CDR3 bases are TGTGCCAGCAGCGCTTACTCGGACAGTTCCTACGAGCAGTACTTC.

The CDR3 nucleotides read TGCAGCGTTGTATCAGGGAATCAGCCCCAGCATTTT. This codes for CSVVSGNQPQHF. The chain carries TRBV29-1 and TRBJ1-5; D may be TRBD1 (5 bases). Germline values: CDR1 SQVTM, CDR2 ANQGSEA. Trimming left V 4 bases short and J 4 bases short, with 8 bases between. This CDR3 contains 12 residues.